Sequencing of this TCR beta chain was carried out in a study of cytomegalovirus exposure and HLA in healthy donors. This clone has just a few counts. Its cognate antigen is unknown. The study ran its PCR with 60 Vbeta and 13 Jbeta primers. Sequencing used immunoSEQ multiplex PCR; TCRdb keeps in-frame clones, though not all of them. The repertoire has approximately 110,000 clones, around 70% of them found once; the top ten carry approximately 11%. General observations from the study: The authors excluded some V segments, including TRBV6-2 and TRBV6-3, as indistinguishable. Sequences of the TCR beta chain were said to predict the HLA-A and HLA-B alleles of most subjects accurately. An analysis was carried out at a later point. It showed that HLA-associated TCR beta chains were more clonally expanded than equally common non-associated chains.

The germline V gene encodes CDR1 MGHRA and CDR2 YSYEKL. The V and J ends lost 2 bases and 6 bases, in that order; junction bases with no gene match: 8. The length of the CDR3 is 16 residues. The V and J genes are TRBV4-1 and TRBJ2-1; 9 nucleotides match TRBD2. Sequencing was carried out using PBMCs. This receptor was identified in a man in his forties in good health and CMV-seropositive. The CDR3, as DNA: TGCGCCAGCAGCCAACCCCTTGCGGGAGGGGGCAATGAGCAGTTCTTC. Amino acid sequence: CASSQPLAGGGNEQFF.